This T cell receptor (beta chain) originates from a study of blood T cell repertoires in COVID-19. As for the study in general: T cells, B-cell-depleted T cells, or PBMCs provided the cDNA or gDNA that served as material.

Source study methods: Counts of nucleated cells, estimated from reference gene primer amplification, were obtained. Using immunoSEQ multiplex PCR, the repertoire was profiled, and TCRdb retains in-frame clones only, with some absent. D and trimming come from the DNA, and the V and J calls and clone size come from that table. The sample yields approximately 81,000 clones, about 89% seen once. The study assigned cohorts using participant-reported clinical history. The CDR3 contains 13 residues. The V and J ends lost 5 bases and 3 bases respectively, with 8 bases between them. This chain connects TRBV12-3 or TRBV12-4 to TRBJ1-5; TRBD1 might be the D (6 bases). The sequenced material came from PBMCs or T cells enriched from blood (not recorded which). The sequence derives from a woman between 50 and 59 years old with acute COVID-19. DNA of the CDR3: TGTGCCAGCAGTACAGGGTTCAATCAGCCCCAGCATTTT. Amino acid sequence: CASSTGFNQPQHF.